Ten or more counts support the clone carrying this T cell receptor (beta chain). The junction differs from germline at one of its ends, possibly a read error. Patients were excluded because of uncontrolled infection, other autoimmune disease, pregnancy or lactation. The CDR3 spans 12 residues. Regions amplified from RNA transcripts were the TCR beta CDR3 regions. The TCR CDR3 first-round RT-PCR relied on the HTBI primer set. TCRdb ran MiXCR on the multiplex PCR reads and lists one entry per CDR3 protein. In the table there are approximately 600,000 distinct CDR3 sequences, 15% to 20% of which are singletons. This sample was taken from a study of T cells in Graves' hyperthyroidism and ophthalmopathy.

V and J are TRBV12-3 or TRBV12-4 and TRBJ2-7; weak D call: TRBD1 (5 bases). The sequence was obtained from a woman aged 25-40 years with Graves' hyperthyroidism. The sequenced material came from blood. The CDR3 bases are TGTGCCAGCGGGGCTAGTTCCTTCGAGCAGTACTTC. It codes for CASGASSFEQYF.